The source of this TCR beta chain is a study of blood T cell repertoires in COVID-19. Study-wide context: Italy, Spain and the United States were the sources of the convalescent and acute COVID-19 samples.

Original processing methods: Quantification of nucleated cells was approximated via reference gene primer amplification. Repertoires were generated with immunoSEQ multiplex PCR, while TCRdb's copy carries only in-frame clones and drops some. The DNA gave D and trimming, while V, J and clone size come from that table. The sample lists 200,000 or so clones, roughly nine tenths occurring once. The sequencing input was peripheral blood. The sequence was obtained from a woman between 45 and 60 years old with acute or convalescent COVID-19.

CDR3 nucleotide sequence: TGCGCCAGCAGCCAAGATGTGGCGGGGTACAATGAGCAGTTCTTC. This codes for CASSQDVAGYNEQFF. The V and J genes are TRBV4-1 and TRBJ2-1; the D gene is possibly TRBD2 (6 bases). The germline V and J ends were trimmed by 0 bases and 4 bases, with 10 bases remaining between them. The CDR3 is 15 residues long. CDR1 is MGHRA, CDR2 YSYEKL, per germline.